Presented here are 24 T cell receptor beta chains from one specimen sequenced in a study of T-cell memory formation after mild COVID-19. TCRdb re-analysed the 5' RACE reads in MiXCR, keeping a single row per CDR3 protein. Of hundreds of thousands of distinct CDR3 sequences in the sample, 15% to 20% were seen once. Sequencing input: PBMCs or a T cell subset sorted from them (not recorded which). The receptors derive from an adult woman who had mild COVID-19 (a few samples of this study predate the infection). Cell type and time point are not known.

This chain connects TRBV12-3 or TRBV12-4 to TRBJ1-1; tentative D call: TRBD1 (5 bases). The V and J ends lost 6 bases and 0 bases respectively, with 20 bases between them. CDR3 length: 17 amino acids. The CDR3 nucleotides read TGTGCCAGCAGCCAAGAAAGCCGAGGGGACTTGAACACTGAAGCTTTCTTT. This encodes CASSQESRGDLNTEAFF.

The sample holds a few counts of this clonotype. The chain couples TRBV7-6 to TRBJ2-5; perhaps TRBD1 as D (5 bases). CDR3 length: 12 residues. In germline, CDR1 is SGHVS, CDR2 FNYEAQ. V dropped 5 bases and J dropped 7 bases, with 11 bases sitting between them. CDR3 amino acids: CASSPWGGTQYF. DNA for the CDR3: TGTGCCAGCAGCCCCTGGGGCGGGACCCAGTACTTC.

The rearrangement joins TRBV9 to TRBJ2-2; D is unclear. V lost 1 base, J lost 7 bases, and 8 bases lay in between. The CDR3 extends over 13 amino acids. CDR1 and CDR2 (germline): SGDLS, YYNGEE. CDR3 sequence reads: CASSVLLHGELFF. Written as DNA, the CDR3 is TGTGCCAGCAGCGTATTACTGCACGGGGAGCTGTTTTTT. The full variable domain, in which reference TRBV9 and TRBJ2-2 provide the parts outside the CDR3, is DSGVTQTPKHLITATGQRVTLRCSPRSGDLSVYWYQQSLDQGLQFLIQYYNGEERAKGNILERFSAQQFPDLHSELNLSSLELGDSALYFCASSVLLHGELFFGEGSRLTVL.

The rearrangement links TRBV20-1 to TRBJ1-2, with TRBD1 as a possible D gene (5 bases). Germline V gene data show CDR1 as DFQATT and CDR2 as SNEGSKA (reference sequence). Trimming left V 5 bases short and J 2 bases short, with 12 bases between. This CDR3 is 13 amino acids long. The CDR3 loop reads CSARGPTNYGYTF. The CDR3 region has the DNA TGCAGTGCTCGGGGACCGACAAACTATGGCTACACCTTC.

This chain links TRBV10-3 with TRBJ1-2; D not certain. Trimming stripped 0 bases from V and 8 bases from J, with 7 bases between. CDR1 is ENHRY and CDR2 is SYGVKD in the germline V gene. CDR3 length: 12 residues. The CDR3 sequence: CAISESGGGYTF. The DNA of the CDR3 is TGTGCCATCAGTGAGTCGGGTGGCGGCTACACCTTC.

This clonotype came up a few times. The genes are TRBV5-5 and TRBJ2-7, with 8 bases matching TRBD2. This CDR3 is 14 amino acids long. CDR1 is SGHKS, CDR2 YYEKEE, per germline (reference sequence). The J segment lost 2 bases and the V segment lost 5 bases, leaving 6 bases of the junction unmatched. The CDR3 sequence: CASSSTGGPYEQYF. The CDR3 DNA is TGTGCCAGCAGTTCCACGGGGGGGCCCTACGAGCAGTACTTC.

The rearrangement uses TRBV20-1 and TRBJ2-3; D gene ambiguous. This CDR3 has 12 residues. V lost 3 bases to trimming and J lost 6 bases, with 10 bases between them. CDR1 and CDR2 from the germline V gene are DFQATT and SNEGSKA (reference sequence). CDR3 DNA sequence: TGCAGTGCTAGCGTCAGCGTGGATACGCAGTATTTT. This encodes CSASVSVDTQYF.

This clonotype was seen a handful of times. The gene calls are TRBV15 and TRBJ2-7; D ambiguous. Per the germline V gene, CDR1 is LNHNV and CDR2 is YYDKDF (reference sequence). Trimming shortened V by 1 base and J by 5 bases, and 15 bases separated the two germline ends. This CDR3 spans 15 amino acids. The CDR3 sequence is CATSRGARVGDEQYF. CDR3 coding DNA: TGTGCCACCAGCAGAGGCGCACGAGTTGGTGACGAGCAGTACTTC.

This clonotype occurred a few times. The V call is TRBV7-9, the J call TRBJ2-7, with D possibly TRBD1 on 5 matching bases. Germline CDR1 and CDR2: SEHNR and FQNEAQ (reference sequence). The CDR3 has 15 residues. Between the trimmed V and J ends, which lost 3 bases and 2 bases, there was a span of 14 bases. The CDR3 DNA reads as TGTGCCAGCAGCTTTGACAGTCCAAGGACCTACGAGCAGTACTTC. The encoded protein is CASSFDSPRTYEQYF.

This clonotype was seen only a few times. This sequence joins TRBV11-2 and TRBJ2-7; no definite D call. This CDR3 spans 10 amino acids. The germline gives CDR1 SGHAT, CDR2 FQNNGV. Trimming took off 8 bases at V and 7 bases at J, with 9 bases between the two ends. In DNA form, the CDR3 reads TGTGCCAGCGGTCTAGGGGAGCAGTACTTC. It specifies CASGLGEQYF. Filled out from reference TRBV11-2 and TRBJ2-7, the complete variable domain reads EAGVAQSPRYKIIEKRQSVAFWCNPISGHATLYWYQQILGQGPKLLIQFQNNGVVDDSQLPKDRFSAERLKGVDSTLKIQPAKLEDSAVYLCASGLGEQYFGPGTRLTVT.

The chain employs TRBV7-8 and TRBJ2-1; 11 bases are a match to TRBD2. V lost 4 bases and J lost 5; bases outside the gene matches: 10. Germline V lookup: CDR1 SGHVS, CDR2 FQNEAQ. This CDR3 is built from 17 residues. CDR3 sequence (DNA): TGTGCCAGCAGCTCTCGTGTGATGGGACTAGCGGACAATGAGCAGTTCTTC. It codes for CASSSRVMGLADNEQFF.

The chain combines TRBV5-4 with TRBJ2-1; D is perhaps TRBD1 (7 bases). Germline assignment: CDR1 SGHNT and CDR2 YYREEE (reference sequence). CDR3 length: 16 amino acids. V lost 2 bases and J 2 bases, leaving 14 bases between the germline ends. This chain's CDR3 is CASSLTPRGAYNEQFF. CDR3 nucleotides: TGTGCCAGCAGCTTAACTCCCAGGGGGGCCTACAATGAGCAGTTCTTC.

A few counts support this clonotype. The chain couples TRBV7-2 to TRBJ2-2; 7 nucleotides match TRBD1. The CDR3 consists of 15 residues. V gave up 5 bases and J gave up 5 bases; unmatched junction bases: 8. Germline lookup yields CDR1 SGHTA and CDR2 FQGNSA. Here the CDR3 reads CASSPSYRGTGELFF. The CDR3 bases are TGTGCCAGCAGCCCCAGTTACAGGGGAACCGGGGAGCTGTTTTTT.

V gene TRBV15 combines with J gene TRBJ2-1, with D unresolved. Germline CDR1 reads LNHNV; CDR2 reads YYDKDF (reference sequence). The CDR3 runs to 11 residues. The ends were cut back, 0 bases at V and 10 bases at J, with 4 bases in the middle. CDR3 DNA sequence: TGTGCCACCAGCAGAGAAATGGAGCAGTTCTTC. It is translated as CATSREMEQFF. Full variable domain (rest looked up from reference TRBV15 and TRBJ2-1): DAMVIQNPRYQVTQFGKPVTLSCSQTLNHNVMYWYQQKSSQAPKLLFHYYDKDFNNEADTPDNFQSRRPNTSFCFLDIRSPGLGDTAMYLCATSREMEQFFGPGTRLTVL.

This clonotype was detected many times. This rearrangement joins TRBV4-1 to TRBJ1-1; maybe TRBD1 (6 bases). CDR1 MGHRA and CDR2 YSYEKL come from the germline V gene. The V end lost 1 base, the J end lost 1 base, and 7 bases lay between the germline ends. CDR3 length: 14 residues. This CDR3 is CASSQVQGNTEAFF. Written as DNA, the CDR3 is TGCGCCAGCAGCCAAGTACAGGGGAACACTGAAGCTTTCTTT.

The rearrangement links TRBV19 to TRBJ1-1, with TRBD1 as a possible D gene (5 bases). Trimming shortened V by 5 bases and J by 1 base, and 14 bases separated the two germline ends. The germline CDR1 and CDR2 sequences are LNHDA and SQIVND (reference sequence). The CDR3 has 15 residues. This CDR3 is CASSFRGQPNTEAFF. CDR3 bases: TGTGCCAGTAGTTTTCGGGGCCAACCGAACACTGAAGCTTTCTTT.

This clonotype was detected a few times. This chain joins TRBV6-5 and TRBJ2-3; D perhaps matches TRBD2 (6 bases). The germline V and J ends were trimmed by 2 bases and 2 bases, with 11 bases remaining between them. Germline V gives CDR1 MNHEY, CDR2 SVGAGI. The CDR3 covers 15 residues. CDR3 DNA sequence: TGTGCCAGCAGTTACGCGGCGGGGCTCACAGATACGCAGTATTTT. Translated: CASSYAAGLTDTQYF.

The chain uses TRBV6-1 and TRBJ1-2; D is unresolved. Trimming cost V 5 bases and J 5 bases, with 12 bases left between them. The CDR3 runs 13 residues. Looked up from germline, CDR1 is MNHNS and CDR2 is SASEGT. Here the CDR3 DNA reads TGTGCCAGCAGTCGCGGGATCTCTTATGGCTACACCTTC. Residues: CASSRGISYGYTF.

This clonotype has more than one count but fewer than ten. This sequence joins TRBV7-9 and TRBJ2-5; tentative D call: TRBD2 (6 bases). Per the germline V gene, CDR1 is SEHNR and CDR2 is FQNEAQ (reference sequence). This CDR3 is 17 amino acids long. With 4 bases removed from V and 4 bases from J, the gap between germline ends came to 22 bases. The CDR3 DNA is TGTGCCAGCAGCTACCGACACGGGGCGGGGCTGGGAGAGACCCAGTACTTC. Its translation is CASSYRHGAGLGETQYF.

The CDR3 reads CASSLGVVSSYEQYF. The DNA of the CDR3 is TGTGCCAGCAGCCTGGGGGTAGTGAGCTCCTACGAGCAGTACTTC. V usage is TRBV9 and J usage is TRBJ2-7; D tentatively reads TRBD1 or TRBD2 (5 bases each). V was cut by 4 bases and J by 0 bases, with 14 bases left in between. This CDR3 contains 15 residues. In germline, CDR1 is SGDLS, CDR2 YYNGEE.

The chain recombines TRBV12-3 or TRBV12-4 with TRBJ2-3; D gene ambiguous. This CDR3 has 12 residues. The V end was cut by 7 bases, the J end by 3 bases, with 8 bases between. The CDR3 is CASTTLTDTQYF. The CDR3 coding sequence is TGTGCCAGCACCACTCTTACAGATACGCAGTATTTT.

The chain has TRBV27 and TRBJ1-1, with D unclear. CDR1 and CDR2 from the germline V gene are MNHEY and SMNVEV (reference sequence). The V gene lost 3 bases and the J gene lost 4 bases, with 15 bases spanning the gap. The CDR3 runs to 15 residues. CDR3 coding DNA: TGTGCCAGCAGTTTGGTTGGTGGTTTAATCACTGAAGCTTTCTTT. It translates to CASSLVGGLITEAFF.

The chain links TRBV7-9 to TRBJ2-3; D gene ambiguous. The V end lost 3 bases, the J end lost 0 bases, and 19 bases lay between the germline ends. The CDR3 runs to 18 residues. Germline values: CDR1 SEHNR, CDR2 FQNEAQ (reference sequence). The CDR3 reads CASSFTQGYITSTDTQYF. The CDR3 nucleotides read TGTGCCAGCAGCTTCACCCAAGGGTACATCACTAGCACAGATACGCAGTATTTT.

This clonotype was seen a handful of times. CDR3 sequence (DNA): TGCGCCAGCAGCTTGGCCCCTACTAGGGGATCCTACGAGCAGTACTTC. Translated: CASSLAPTRGSYEQYF. The chain links TRBV5-1 to TRBJ2-7; TRBD1 or TRBD2 may be the D gene (5 bases each). The germline V gene encodes CDR1 SGHRS and CDR2 YFSETQ. V was pared by 0 bases and J by 1 base, with 14 bases between. This CDR3 region has 16 residues.